These 29 T cell receptor beta chains were all obtained from the same sample, sequenced in a study of regulatory T cells in long-lasting Graves disease. Arm-PCR of CDR3 regions with iRepertoire HTBI primers generated TCR beta libraries. TCRdb processed the multiplex PCR reads anew with MiXCR; each CDR3 protein has one entry. Found here are 350,000 to 400,000 distinct CDR3 sequences, around 15% of them singletons; the top ten hold about a fifth. Time point defined: newly diagnosed GD, antithyroid drugs for less than 3 months. RNA from PBMCs was the source of the TCR library. Specimen: peripheral blood mononuclear cells (PBMCs), collected at new diagnosis, from a patient treated with antithyroid drugs. The origin of the receptors is a female donor with Graves disease.

This clonotype was picked up many times. The chain is built from TRBV6-4 and TRBJ1-2; 7 bases fit TRBD1. Germline-derived CDR1 and CDR2 are MRHNA and SNTAGT. The V segment lost 6 bases and the J segment 3 bases; nucleotides outside the gene matches: 13. The CDR3 length is 16 residues. For the CDR3, the DNA is TGTGCCAGCAGGAAAACGAAGGGGGCGAGGGACTATGGCTACACCTTC. Protein product: CASRKTKGARDYGYTF.

The V and J genes are TRBV7-2 and TRBJ2-7; 13 bases align to TRBD2. The CDR3 contains 16 residues. V was pared by 3 bases and J by 1 base, with 3 bases of the junction left unmatched. CDR1 and CDR2 (germline): SGHTA, FQGNSA. As DNA, the CDR3 is TGTGCCAGCAGCTTCCCGGGACTAGCGGGATCCTACGAGCAGTACTTC. Translated, it gives CASSFPGLAGSYEQYF.

This clonotype was seen many times. The chain couples TRBV27 to TRBJ1-2; 10 positions agree with TRBD1. Trimming cost V 8 bases and J 0 bases; bases outside gene matches: 18. Germline V CDR1 and CDR2: MNHEY, SMNVEV (reference sequence). The CDR3 loop spans 19 amino acids. The CDR3 DNA sequence: TGTGCCAGCCATCCACGCTCTCCTCGGGACAGGGGATCTAACTATGGCTACACCTTC. Translating gives CASHPRSPRDRGSNYGYTF.

Only a few counts were recorded for this clonotype. The chain joins TRBV5-6 to TRBJ1-1, with 7 positions matching TRBD1. This CDR3 contains 14 residues. CDR1 is SGHDT and CDR2 is YYEEEE in the germline V gene. V gave up 4 bases and J gave up 5 bases; unmatched junction bases: 8. The CDR3 here is CASSRGQLRTEAFF. In DNA form, the CDR3 reads TGTGCCAGCAGCAGGGGACAGCTTAGAACTGAAGCTTTCTTT.

In this sample, this clonotype turned up many times. V usage is TRBV11-2 and J usage is TRBJ1-2; D is perhaps TRBD1 (6 bases). CDR3 length: 14 residues. The germline V gene has CDR1 SGHAT and CDR2 FQNNGV. The ends were cut back, 5 bases at V and 8 bases at J, with 18 bases in the middle. The CDR3, as DNA: TGTGCCAGCAGCCCCGGCAGGGGCACTGGGGGCTACACCTTC. This codes for CASSPGRGTGGYTF. Complete variable domain (other parts from reference TRBV11-2 and TRBJ1-2): EAGVAQSPRYKIIEKRQSVAFWCNPISGHATLYWYQQILGQGPKLLIQFQNNGVVDDSQLPKDRFSAERLKGVDSTLKIQPAKLEDSAVYLCASSPGRGTGGYTFGSGTRLTVV.

This clonotype has ten or more counts. V is TRBV5-1 and J is TRBJ1-1; D is unclear. The CDR3 sequence is 15 residues long. Germline V gene data show CDR1 as SGHRS and CDR2 as YFSETQ. V lost 0 bases, J lost 1 base, and 10 bases lay in between. CDR3 DNA: TGCGCCAGCAGCTTGGATCGACACTCGAACACTGAAGCTTTCTTT. Protein sequence: CASSLDRHSNTEAFF.

This clonotype has at least ten counts. The chain has TRBV12-3 or TRBV12-4 and TRBJ2-7, with D possibly TRBD2 on 6 matching bases. Trimming took 5 bases from V and 3 from J, leaving 14 bases between them. The CDR3 sequence is 14 residues long. The CDR3 loop is CASSTRDLLYEQYF. Written as DNA, the CDR3 is TGTGCCAGCAGTACCCGGGACTTACTCTACGAGCAGTACTTC.

Ten or more counts support this clonotype. J is TRBJ1-5 and V is TRBV28; 7 bases match TRBD1. From germline, CDR1 is MDHEN and CDR2 SYDVKM. Trimming at V came to 5 bases and at J to 2 bases, leaving 6 bases not matched to a gene. This CDR3 region has 15 residues. CDR3 sequence: CASSPTGVGNQPQHF. The CDR3 bases are TGTGCCAGCAGTCCAACAGGGGTGGGCAATCAGCCCCAGCATTTT. The full variable domain, rest sourced from reference TRBV28 and TRBJ1-5, is DVKVTQSSRYLVKRTGEKVFLECVQDMDHENMFWYRQDPGLGLRLIYFSYDVKMKEKGDIPEGYSVSREKKERFSLILESASTNQTSMYLCASSPTGVGNQPQHFGDGTRLSIL.

This clonotype has only a few counts. The chain carries TRBV4-1 and TRBJ2-7, with 7 positions matching TRBD1. J gave up 0 bases and V 1 base, and 6 bases lay outside the gene matches. This CDR3 is 16 amino acids long. CDR1 is MGHRA, CDR2 YSYEKL, per germline. The CDR3 loop is CASSQALTGISYEQYF. The CDR3 bases are TGCGCCAGCAGCCAAGCCCTGACAGGGATCTCCTACGAGCAGTACTTC.

Many counts were recorded for this clonotype. The chain has TRBV28 and TRBJ1-2; D perhaps matches TRBD1 (5 bases). V was clipped by 7 bases and J by 6 bases, with 24 bases between them. Germline CDR1 and CDR2: MDHEN and SYDVKM. The CDR3 is made up of 16 amino acids. The CDR3 sequence is CASITPGLDLLNGYTF. The DNA for the CDR3 is TGTGCCAGCATTACGCCGGGGCTCGACTTACTTAATGGCTACACCTTC.

This clonotype was recorded at least ten times. The CDR3 region has the DNA TGCAGTGCTAGAGAGGTGACCGGTGGGGAAAAACTGTTTTTT. Translation gives CSAREVTGGEKLFF. The chain couples TRBV20-1 to TRBJ1-4, with unresolved D. The CDR3 totals 14 residues. Germline CDR1 and CDR2: DFQATT and SNEGSKA (reference sequence). V was clipped by 0 bases and J by 8 bases, with 13 bases between them.

This clonotype occurred once. The gene calls are TRBV6-1 and TRBJ1-2; D unclear. V lost 4 bases and J lost 2, with 11 bases in between. Germline V gene data show CDR1 as MNHNS and CDR2 as SASEGT. This CDR3 is 14 amino acids long. The CDR3 loop is CASSASLFNYGYTF. The CDR3 DNA reads TGTGCCAGCAGTGCTTCATTATTCAACTATGGCTACACCTTC.

This clonotype was found a few times. The CDR3 here is CASSRHPRDGYTF. The DNA of the CDR3 is TGTGCCAGCAGTCGTCACCCGAGGGATGGCTACACCTTC. The rearrangement joins TRBV28 to TRBJ1-2; no clear D. Between the trimmed V and J ends, which lost 5 bases and 6 bases, there was a span of 13 bases. Germline lookup yields CDR1 MDHEN and CDR2 SYDVKM. The CDR3 runs 13 residues.

This clonotype was recorded at least ten times. The chain links TRBV6-2 or TRBV6-3 to TRBJ1-4; D is ambiguous. Trimming cost V 2 bases and J 1 base, with 14 bases left between them. The CDR3 runs to 17 residues. CDR1 is MNHEY, CDR2 SVGEGT, per germline. In nucleotides, the CDR3 is TGTGCCAGCAGTTACGGGATGCGGGCCGTAACTAATGAAAAACTGTTTTTT. Translated: CASSYGMRAVTNEKLFF.

This clonotype was recorded a few times. V gene TRBV15 combines with J gene TRBJ2-3; 7 bases map to TRBD2. Looked up from germline, CDR1 is LNHNV and CDR2 is YYDKDF (reference sequence). V dropped 0 bases and J dropped 0; count of bases not matched to a gene: 6. CDR3 size: 17 residues. CDR3 loop: CATSRDLISGSTDTQYF. The CDR3 DNA sequence: TGTGCCACCAGCAGAGATCTTATTAGCGGGAGCACAGATACGCAGTATTTT. Looking up the rest from reference TRBV15 and TRBJ2-3 gives the full variable domain: DAMVIQNPRYQVTQFGKPVTLSCSQTLNHNVMYWYQQKSSQAPKLLFHYYDKDFNNEADTPDNFQSRRPNTSFCFLDIRSPGLGDTAMYLCATSRDLISGSTDTQYFGPGTRLTVL.

This clonotype was found many times. The chain has TRBV2 and TRBJ1-2; tentative D call: TRBD1 (5 bases). The V end was cut by 6 bases, the J end by 0 bases, with 11 bases between. The CDR3 length is 14 residues. Germline V gene lookup returns CDR1 SNHLY and CDR2 FYNNEI. The CDR3 reads CASRGGISNYGYTF. Here the CDR3 DNA reads TGTGCCAGCAGGGGGGGAATCTCTAACTATGGCTACACCTTC. The whole variable domain, remainder taken from reference TRBV2 and TRBJ1-2, is EPEVTQTPSHQVTQMGQEVILRCVPISNHLYFYWYRQILGQKVEFLVSFYNNEISEKSEIFDDQFSVERPDGSNFTLKIRSTKLEDSAMYFCASRGGISNYGYTFGSGTRLTVV.

This clonotype came up many times. This sequence joins TRBV28 and TRBJ1-2; no clear D gene. Germline V gene data show CDR1 as MDHEN and CDR2 as SYDVKM. Trimming stripped 5 bases from V and 1 base from J, with 8 bases between. The CDR3 runs 13 residues. The CDR3 spells CASSPTDNYGYTF. The CDR3 DNA is TGTGCCAGCAGTCCGACCGATAACTATGGCTACACCTTC.

The gene calls are TRBV7-6 and TRBJ1-1; D call uncertain. Germline CDR1 is SGHVS and CDR2 is FNYEAQ. The CDR3 runs to 14 residues. The V end lost 5 bases, the J end lost 1 base, and 11 bases lay between the germline ends. In DNA form, the CDR3 reads TGTGCCAGCAGCCCAGGCCTACGGAACACTGAAGCTTTCTTT. Translation: CASSPGLRNTEAFF. Drawing the rest from reference TRBV7-6 and TRBJ1-1, the complete variable domain is GAGVSQSPRYKVTKRGQDVALRCDPISGHVSLYWYRQALGQGPEFLTYFNYEAQQDKSGLPNDRFSAERPEGSISTLTIQRTEQRDSAMYRCASSPGLRNTEAFFGQGTRLTVV.

J is TRBJ1-1 and V is TRBV11-3; D ambiguous. Trimming removed 0 bases from V and 5 bases from J, with 10 bases in between. This CDR3 is built from 14 residues. From germline, CDR1 is SGHNT and CDR2 YENEEA. Here the CDR3 DNA reads TGTGCCAGCAGCTTAGATGCCGGAGGGACTGAAGCTTTCTTT. It translates to CASSLDAGGTEAFF.

This clonotype is a singleton in its sample. V is TRBV5-1 and J is TRBJ1-4; D is unresolved. The V end lost 4 bases, the J end lost 7 bases, and 17 bases lay between the germline ends. The CDR3 totals 15 residues. Germline V gene data show CDR1 as SGHRS and CDR2 as YFSETQ. The CDR3 loop reads CASSRSGAEGEKLFF. CDR3 DNA sequence: TGCGCCAGCAGCCGGAGTGGCGCGGAGGGTGAAAAACTGTTTTTT.

The rearrangement joins TRBV9 to TRBJ1-4; weak D call: TRBD1 (6 bases). Trimming took off 2 bases at V and 3 bases at J, with 14 bases between the two ends. There are 16 residues in the CDR3. Per germline, CDR1 SGDLS and CDR2 YYNGEE. DNA for the CDR3: TGTGCCAGCAGCGTCTCCGCGGGGACACCTAATGAAAAACTGTTTTTT. Translation gives CASSVSAGTPNEKLFF.

This clonotype was observed a few times. The chain carries TRBV19 and TRBJ1-5, with D maybe TRBD1 (5 bases). The germline V gene has CDR1 LNHDA and CDR2 SQIVND (reference sequence). The CDR3 runs to 13 residues. Trimming stripped 5 bases from V and 9 bases from J, with 14 bases between. In DNA, the CDR3 is TGTGCCAGTAGTTCCGAGACAGCTCGGCCCCAGCATTTT. Its translation: CASSSETARPQHF.

Ten or more counts support this clonotype. V and J are TRBV5-1 and TRBJ1-2; the D gene is possibly TRBD1 (5 bases). The germline gives CDR1 SGHRS, CDR2 YFSETQ. The V gene lost 1 base and the J gene lost 8 bases, with 18 bases spanning the gap. The CDR3 sequence is 15 residues long. CDR3 in amino acids: CASSLSGIGGLGYTF. The CDR3 nucleotides are TGCGCCAGCAGCTTGTCAGGGATCGGAGGATTGGGCTACACCTTC.

The table lists this clonotype with many counts. The genes are TRBV25-1 and TRBJ1-5; D ambiguous. Trimming stripped 10 bases from V and 6 bases from J, with 19 bases between. Germline V gives CDR1 MGHDK, CDR2 SYGVNS. The CDR3 length is 14 residues. The CDR3 here is CANPFWGATQPQHF. The CDR3, as DNA: TGTGCCAATCCTTTTTGGGGAGCTACTCAGCCCCAGCATTTT.

This clonotype occurred many times. The rearrangement links TRBV29-1 to TRBJ2-1; TRBD2 matches at 7 bases. With V trimmed by 2 bases and J by 1 base, 2 bases remained unmatched. In germline, CDR1 is SQVTM, CDR2 ANQGSEA. This CDR3 spans 14 amino acids. CDR3 amino acids: CSVERGSSYNEQFF. The CDR3 region has the DNA TGCAGCGTTGAACGCGGGAGTTCCTACAATGAGCAGTTCTTC.

This clonotype has ten or more counts. This sequence joins TRBV27 and TRBJ2-3; 7 bases are a match to TRBD2. V dropped 3 bases and J dropped 0; count of bases not matched to a gene: 12. This CDR3 is 18 amino acids long. The germline gives CDR1 MNHEY, CDR2 SMNVEV (reference sequence). CDR3 sequence reads: CASSLLIAGAYSTDTQYF. The CDR3 bases are TGTGCCAGCAGTTTGTTGATAGCGGGTGCTTATAGCACAGATACGCAGTATTTT.

Note on this clonotype: This may arise from a read error, as a much more abundant clone is one base away. The V call is TRBV5-5, the J call TRBJ2-4; no definite D call. The CDR3 contains 12 residues. Germline V CDR1 and CDR2: SGHKS, YYEKEE (reference sequence). Deletions cut 4 bases from V and 3 bases from J, with 5 bases between. The CDR3 reads CASSPLKNIQYF. CDR3 nucleotides: TGTGCCAGCAGCCCCCTCAAAAACATTCAGTACTTC.

In this sample, this clonotype turned up many times. The V and J genes are TRBV27 and TRBJ1-1; TRBD1 aligns across 9 bases. This CDR3 is built from 15 residues. CDR1 and CDR2 (germline): MNHEY, SMNVEV (reference sequence). With V trimmed by 4 bases and J by 3 bases, 6 bases remained unmatched. CDR3 sequence: CASSSIQGAHTEAFF. The CDR3 coding sequence is TGTGCCAGCAGTTCAATACAGGGGGCGCACACTGAAGCTTTCTTT.

Many counts were recorded for this clonotype. The rearrangement uses TRBV2 and TRBJ1-4; TRBD1 matches 8 bases. This CDR3 has 13 residues. The V gene end was trimmed by 9 bases and the J gene end by 7 bases; junction bases not matched to a gene: 7. In germline, CDR1 is SNHLY, CDR2 FYNNEI. The CDR3 is CASTGQDSEKLFF. CDR3 coding DNA: TGTGCCAGTACGGGACAGGATTCTGAAAAACTGTTTTTT.